These 2 T cell receptor beta chains came from one sample sequenced in a study of beta chain features in type 1 diabetes. Study-level points and caveats: Type 1 diabetes patients had moderately but significantly shorter TCRB CDR3s in all four CD4+ subsets.

These TCRs' antigens remain unknown. Reverse transcription of all isolated RNA meant that expressed TCRB transcripts were sequenced. Sequencing was performed with immunoSEQ multiplex PCR; in TCRdb, only in-frame clones are kept and a portion is missing. The sample holds around 150,000 clones, 6.5% to 10% seen once. Sequencing input: central memory CD4+ T cells from blood. The origin of the receptors is a woman younger than 35 with type 1 diabetes.

There are a few counts of this clone. The J gene is TRBJ2-7, the V gene TRBV27; D is ambiguous. CDR3 length equals 13 residues. Trimming pared 3 bases from V and 0 bases from J, leaving 6 bases between. Germline CDR1 reads MNHEY; CDR2 reads SMNVEV (reference sequence). CDR3 bases: TGTGCCAGCAGTTTTCTTAGCTCCTACGAGCAGTACTTC. Protein sequence: CASSFLSSYEQYF.

This clone was observed a few times. The genes are TRBV7-8 and TRBJ2-7, with a possible D match to TRBD1 (6 bases). Germline-derived CDR1 and CDR2 are SGHVS and FQNEAQ. The CDR3 totals 11 residues. Trimming cost V 5 bases and J 9 bases, with 11 bases left between them. CDR3 region: CASSIGTRQYF. In DNA, the CDR3 is TGTGCCAGCAGCATCGGGACACGGCAGTACTTC. The whole variable domain, remainder taken from reference TRBV7-8 and TRBJ2-7, is GAGVSQSPRYKVAKRGQDVALRCDPISGHVSLFWYQQALGQGPEFLTYFQNEAQLDKSGLPSDRFFAERPEGSVSTLKIQRTQQEDSAVYLCASSIGTRQYFGPGTRLTVT.